Included here is one TCR beta chain sequence, with context. The protocol was immunoSEQ multiplex PCR, while the TCRdb copy is restricted to in-frame clones and leaves out a portion. The sample lists more than 2 million clones; roughly 94% were seen once. These data belong to a study of shared clonotypes between healthy human individuals. Germline V gene lookup returns CDR1 SGDLS and CDR2 YYNGEE. This CDR3 has 17 residues. J gave up 4 bases and V 4 bases, and 10 bases lay outside the gene matches. This TCR came from a man aged 18 to 30 in good health. V gene TRBV9 combines with J gene TRBJ2-3; 12 bases agree with TRBD2. Sequencing was done on a sample of naive CD4+ T cells sorted from blood. Stated subset: CD45RA+ positively selected. The DNA for the CDR3 is TGTGCCAGCAGCTCGACGACTAGCGGGAGTAGGGCAGATACGCAGTATTTT. Translating gives CASSSTTSGSRADTQYF.